This TCR beta chain was sequenced for a study of cytomegalovirus exposure and HLA in healthy donors. Broader study findings: Certain indistinguishable V segments, among them TRBV6-2 and TRBV6-3, were excluded.

60 Vbeta and 13 Jbeta primers were used in PCR. Profiling relied on immunoSEQ multiplex PCR, and the TCRdb table lists in-frame clones only, not all of them. Its listing shows 200,000 or so clones. The CDR3 length is 11 residues. CDR1 and CDR2 (germline): SQVTM, ANQGSEA. V lost 8 bases and J 1 base, leaving 8 bases between the germline ends. For this clone: Its antigen is still unknown.

The TCR sequence derives from a boy younger than 18 in good health and CMV-seronegative. This chain links TRBV29-1 with TRBJ1-1; the D is unclear. Sequenced: PBMCs. CDR3: CSISRNTEAFF. CDR3 nucleotide sequence: TGCAGCATTTCTAGGAACACTGAAGCTTTCTTT.